Presented here are 14 T cell receptor beta chains from one specimen sequenced in a study of shared clonotypes between healthy human individuals (dated by TCRdb to 2018 to 2020). Library preparation used the immunoSEQ multiplex PCR assay. In its TCRdb copy, this immuneACCESS table keeps in-frame sequences only and misses some clones. Where compared with another copy, unresolved V genes explain less than half of these, and the others have no known cause. For this sample the table gives roughly 2 million clones, of which 90% to 97% were detected only once. Of the sample, 0.13% falls within the top ten clones. The sample taken for sequencing was naive CD4+ T cells sorted from blood. In the paper's terms, the cell subset or site label means: CD45RA+ positively selected. Every receptor here comes from a man aged 18 to 30 in good health.

Notes on this clone: Different DNA sequences within this sample yield the same CDR3. The V call is TRBV5-1, the J call TRBJ2-7; no firm D call. The CDR3 is made up of 14 amino acids. The ends were cut back, 0 bases at V and 2 bases at J, with 9 bases in the middle. CDR1 and CDR2 from the germline V gene are SGHRS and YFSETQ. This CDR3 reads CASSLAGSPYEQYF. For the CDR3, the DNA is TGCGCCAGCAGCTTGGCGGGTAGCCCCTACGAGCAGTACTTC.

The genes are TRBV6-5 and TRBJ2-7; 9 bases match TRBD1. V was clipped by 2 bases and J by 5 bases; unmatched bases: 10. CDR3 length equals 16 residues. CDR1 MNHEY and CDR2 SVGAGI come from the germline V gene. The CDR3 sequence: CASSYGGTGLVNEQYF. The CDR3 bases are TGTGCCAGCAGTTACGGGGGGACAGGGTTGGTTAACGAGCAGTACTTC.

Only one count was recorded for this clone. This CDR3 is CASMRREPRGSTGELFF. CDR3 coding DNA: TGTGCCAGCATGAGACGGGAGCCCCGGGGTAGCACCGGGGAGCTGTTTTTT. This chain joins TRBV7-2 and TRBJ2-2; a possible D gene is TRBD2 (6 bases). The CDR3 is made up of 17 amino acids. V dropped 7 bases and J dropped 4 bases, with 22 bases sitting between them. Germline assignment: CDR1 SGHTA and CDR2 FQGNSA.

J is TRBJ2-3 and V is TRBV5-4, with TRBD2 matching 16 bases. The V gene's germline CDR1 is SGHNT and CDR2 YYREEE (reference sequence). This CDR3 has 17 residues. V lost 2 bases, J lost 4 bases, and 4 bases stayed unmatched. The CDR3 spells CASSFGTSGRAPDTQYF. DNA of the CDR3: TGTGCCAGCAGCTTTGGGACTAGCGGGAGGGCCCCAGATACGCAGTATTTT.

The chain links TRBV29-1 to TRBJ2-7, with 8 bases aligning to TRBD1. V lost 7 bases to trimming and J lost 7 bases; unmatched junction nucleotides: 15. The CDR3 consists of 14 residues. The germline gives CDR1 SQVTM, CDR2 ANQGSEA. CDR3 DNA sequence: TGCAGCGGCAAGGCCGGGACAGGTATTGGAGAGCAGTACTTC. Its translation is CSGKAGTGIGEQYF.

The V gene is TRBV7-3, the J gene TRBJ1-1; 10 nucleotides line up with TRBD1. There are 15 residues in the CDR3. Germline V gene lookup returns CDR1 SGHTA and CDR2 FQGTGA. V lost 1 base to trimming and J lost 4 bases; unmatched junction nucleotides: 3. The CDR3 DNA follows: TGTGCCAGCAGCTTAATGGGACAGGGGAGCACTGAAGCTTTCTTT. Encoded protein: CASSLMGQGSTEAFF.

V gene TRBV5-4 combines with J gene TRBJ2-3, with TRBD1 identical over 7 bases. CDR3 length equals 15 residues. The V and J ends lost 1 base and 0 bases, in that order; junction bases with no gene match: 2. Germline-derived CDR1 and CDR2 are SGHNT and YYREEE (reference sequence). CDR3 nucleotides: TGTGCCAGCAGCTTGAGGGGGCCCAGCACAGATACGCAGTATTTT. Its translation: CASSLRGPSTDTQYF. The full variable domain, with the rest looked up from reference TRBV5-4 and TRBJ2-3, is ETGVTQSPTHLIKTRGQQVTLRCSSQSGHNTVSWYQQALGQGPQFIFQYYREEENGRGNFPPRFSGLQFPNYSSELNVNALELDDSALYLCASSLRGPSTDTQYFGPGTRLTVL.

The V and J genes are TRBV11-2 and TRBJ2-7, with D tentatively TRBD1 (5 bases). In germline, CDR1 is SGHAT, CDR2 FQNNGV. V was clipped by 9 bases and J by 0 bases, with 15 bases between them. The CDR3 contains 14 residues. CDR3 nucleotide sequence: TGTGCCAGTCTACAGGACCCAAGCTCCTACGAGCAGTACTTC. Protein product: CASLQDPSSYEQYF.

V usage is TRBV5-1 and J usage is TRBJ2-1; 13 nucleotides agree with TRBD2. Germline lookup yields CDR1 SGHRS and CDR2 YFSETQ. After removal of 3 bases from V and 3 bases from J, the junction contained 3 bases not matched to a gene. CDR3 size: 16 residues. In DNA form, the CDR3 reads TGCGCCAGCAGCTCAGGGACTAGCGGGAACTACAATGAGCAGTTCTTC. It yields the protein CASSSGTSGNYNEQFF.

The CDR3 DNA reads as TGTGCCAGCAGTTCCCGGACCGCGGGAGAGATCCAAGAGACCCAGTACTTC. This sequence encodes CASSSRTAGEIQETQYF. The chain employs TRBV7-9 and TRBJ2-5; TRBD2 matches at 7 bases. From germline, CDR1 is SEHNR and CDR2 FQNEAQ (reference sequence). After removal of 6 bases from V and 1 base from J, the junction contained 14 bases not matched to a gene. This CDR3 is 17 amino acids long. The full variable domain, with the rest looked up from reference TRBV7-9 and TRBJ2-5, is DTGVSQNPRHKITKRGQNVTFRCDPISEHNRLYWYRQTLGQGPEFLTYFQNEAQLEKSRLLSDRFSAERPKGSFSTLEIQRTEQGDSAMYLCASSSRTAGEIQETQYFGPGTRLLVL.

This chain connects TRBV5-1 to TRBJ2-7, with 13 bases identical to TRBD2. The CDR3 contains 15 residues. J was trimmed by 4 bases and V by 0 bases; bases with no gene match: 1. Germline V CDR1 and CDR2: SGHRS, YFSETQ. CDR3 region: CASSLETSGRYEQYF. The CDR3 region has the DNA TGCGCCAGCAGCTTGGAGACTAGCGGGAGGTACGAGCAGTACTTC.

The chain couples TRBV2 to TRBJ1-4; D is perhaps TRBD1 (5 bases). V lost 7 bases, J lost 7 bases, and 13 bases lay in between. Germline CDR1 and CDR2: SNHLY and FYNNEI. This CDR3 comprises 13 residues. CDR3 bases: TGTGCCAGCAAGGGGAACCCCGGTGAAAAACTGTTTTTT. Translation gives CASKGNPGEKLFF.

Points on this clone: Other DNA sequences within the sample encode an identical CDR3. CDR3 sequence reads: CASSYSGTYEQYF. The CDR3 nucleotides are TGTGCCAGCAGTTACAGCGGGACCTACGAGCAGTACTTC. The rearrangement uses TRBV6-5 and TRBJ2-7; the match to TRBD2 covers 7 bases. Germline CDR1 and CDR2: MNHEY and SVGAGI. The CDR3 consists of 13 residues. J gave up 2 bases and V 2 bases, and 0 bases lay outside the gene matches.

The chain employs TRBV5-1 and TRBJ2-1; no reliable D call. V lost 5 bases to trimming and J lost 4 bases, with 7 bases between them. The CDR3 loop spans 12 amino acids. Germline CDR1 is SGHRS and CDR2 is YFSETQ. CDR3 loop: CASRDDYNEQFF. The DNA of the CDR3 is TGCGCCAGCAGAGATGATTACAATGAGCAGTTCTTC.